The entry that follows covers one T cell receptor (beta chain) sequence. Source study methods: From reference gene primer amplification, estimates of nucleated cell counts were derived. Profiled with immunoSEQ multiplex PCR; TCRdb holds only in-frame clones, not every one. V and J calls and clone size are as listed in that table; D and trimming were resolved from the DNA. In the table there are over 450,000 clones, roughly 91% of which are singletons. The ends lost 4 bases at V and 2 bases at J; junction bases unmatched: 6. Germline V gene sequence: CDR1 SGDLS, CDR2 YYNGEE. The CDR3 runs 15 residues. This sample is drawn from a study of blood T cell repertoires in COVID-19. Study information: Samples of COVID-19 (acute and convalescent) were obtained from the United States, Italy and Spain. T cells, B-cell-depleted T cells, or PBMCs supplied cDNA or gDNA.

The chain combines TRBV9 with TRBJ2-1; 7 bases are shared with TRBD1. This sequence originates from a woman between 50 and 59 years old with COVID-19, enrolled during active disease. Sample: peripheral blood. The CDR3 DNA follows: TGTGCCAGCAGCACCGAAGGGGGCCCCTACAATGAGCAGTTCTTC. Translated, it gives CASSTEGGPYNEQFF.